The T cell receptor beta chain under discussion was sequenced for a study of shared clonotypes between healthy human individuals. As for this clone: Antigen specificity is unknown.

In the naive CD8 group, cells lacked CD45RO and were positively selected for CCR7, so terminally differentiated effector memory CD45RA+ cells were left out. The study drew all its donors from Caucasian adults living in Nashville, Tennessee. Findings and caveats of the study: Non-shared clonotypes showed lower generation probabilities than clonotypes common to all four donors. A handful of donors held about 5% of naive CD4 clonotypes in common.

This table comes from immunoSEQ multiplex PCR, and its TCRdb copy is limited to in-frame clones, with some not included. There are under 1 million clones in the sample; over 90% occur only once, and 24% lies in the top ten. The length of the CDR3 is 12 residues. Germline CDR1 MDHEN, CDR2 SYDVKM. V gave up 3 bases and J gave up 7 bases, with 9 bases separating them. The sequence was collected from a man in his thirties or forties in good health. The chain recombines TRBV28 with TRBJ1-2; D perhaps matches TRBD1 (6 bases). Sequencing used naive CD8+ T cells sorted from blood. The CDR3 reads CASSLGAGGYTF. In DNA, the CDR3 is TGTGCCAGCAGTTTGGGGGCGGGTGGCTACACCTTC.